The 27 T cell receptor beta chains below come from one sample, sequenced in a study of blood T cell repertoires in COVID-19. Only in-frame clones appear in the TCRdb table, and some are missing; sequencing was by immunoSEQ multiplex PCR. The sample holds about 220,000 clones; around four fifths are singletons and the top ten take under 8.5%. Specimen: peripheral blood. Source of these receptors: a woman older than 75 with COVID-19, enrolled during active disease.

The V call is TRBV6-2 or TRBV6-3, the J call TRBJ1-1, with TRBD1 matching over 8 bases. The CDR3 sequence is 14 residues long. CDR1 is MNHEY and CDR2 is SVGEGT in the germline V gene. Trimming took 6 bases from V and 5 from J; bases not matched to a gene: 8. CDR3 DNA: TGTGCCAGCAGCCCGGACAGGGAAGGGACTGAAGCTTTCTTT. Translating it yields CASSPDREGTEAFF.

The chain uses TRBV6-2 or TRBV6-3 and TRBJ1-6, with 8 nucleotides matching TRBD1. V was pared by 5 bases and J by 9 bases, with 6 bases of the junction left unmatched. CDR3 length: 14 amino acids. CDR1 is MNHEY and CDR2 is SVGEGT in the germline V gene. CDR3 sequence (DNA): TGTGCCAGCAGTGACCGGGACAGGCTTTCACCCCTCCACTTT. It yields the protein CASSDRDRLSPLHF.

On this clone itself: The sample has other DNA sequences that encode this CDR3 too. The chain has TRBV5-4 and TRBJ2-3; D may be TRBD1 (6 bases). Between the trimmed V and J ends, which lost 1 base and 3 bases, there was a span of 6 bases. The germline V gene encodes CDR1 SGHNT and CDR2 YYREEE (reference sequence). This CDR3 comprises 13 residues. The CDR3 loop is CASSLQGTDTQYF. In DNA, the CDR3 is TGTGCCAGCAGCTTGCAGGGGACAGATACGCAGTATTTT.

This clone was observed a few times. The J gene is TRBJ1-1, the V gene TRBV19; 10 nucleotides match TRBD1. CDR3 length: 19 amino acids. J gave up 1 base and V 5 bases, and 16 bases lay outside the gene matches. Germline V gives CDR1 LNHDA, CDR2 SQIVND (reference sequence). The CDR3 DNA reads TGTGCCAGTAGTCTATTCCCCGGGACAGGGGTCCCGGGGAACACTGAAGCTTTCTTT. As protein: CASSLFPGTGVPGNTEAFF.

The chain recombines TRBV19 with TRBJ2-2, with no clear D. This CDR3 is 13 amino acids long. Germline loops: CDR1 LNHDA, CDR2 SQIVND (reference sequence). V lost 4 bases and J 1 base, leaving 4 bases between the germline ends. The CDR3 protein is CASSRQNTGELFF. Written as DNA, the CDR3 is TGTGCCAGTAGTAGGCAGAACACCGGGGAGCTGTTTTTT.

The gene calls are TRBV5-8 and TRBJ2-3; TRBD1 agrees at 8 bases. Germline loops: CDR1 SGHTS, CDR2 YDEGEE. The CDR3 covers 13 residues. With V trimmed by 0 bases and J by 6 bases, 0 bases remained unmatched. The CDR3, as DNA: TGTGCCAGCAGCTTGGACAGGGGGGATACGCAGTATTTT. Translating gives CASSLDRGDTQYF.

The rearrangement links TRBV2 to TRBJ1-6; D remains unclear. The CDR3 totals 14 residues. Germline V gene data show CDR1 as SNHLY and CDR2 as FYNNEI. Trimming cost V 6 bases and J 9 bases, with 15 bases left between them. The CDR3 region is CASSGSGSPSPLHF. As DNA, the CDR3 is TGTGCCAGCAGCGGTTCCGGGTCTCCTTCACCCCTCCACTTT.

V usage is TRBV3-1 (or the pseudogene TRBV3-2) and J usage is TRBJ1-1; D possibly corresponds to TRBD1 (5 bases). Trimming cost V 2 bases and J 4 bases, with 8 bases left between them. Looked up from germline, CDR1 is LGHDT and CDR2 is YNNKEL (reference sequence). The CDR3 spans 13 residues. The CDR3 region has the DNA TGTGCCAGCAGCCAACCAGGGTTCACTGAAGCTTTCTTT. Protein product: CASSQPGFTEAFF.

The CDR3 region is CASSRSVSYEQYF. The DNA of the CDR3 is TGTGCCAGCAGTCGTAGCGTATCCTACGAGCAGTACTTC. The rearrangement joins TRBV6-2 or TRBV6-3 to TRBJ2-7, with D maybe TRBD2 (5 bases). Germline assignment: CDR1 MNHEY and CDR2 SVGEGT. The CDR3 loop spans 13 amino acids. V was trimmed by 5 bases and J by 1 base, leaving 9 bases between them.

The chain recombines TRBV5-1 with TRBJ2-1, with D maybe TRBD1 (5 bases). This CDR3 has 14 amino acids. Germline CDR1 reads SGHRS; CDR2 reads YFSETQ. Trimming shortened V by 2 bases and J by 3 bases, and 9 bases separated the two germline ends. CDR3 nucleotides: TGCGCCAGCAGCTTTAGGGGCTTCTACAATGAGCAGTTCTTC. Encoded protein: CASSFRGFYNEQFF.

The DNA for the CDR3 is TGTGCCACCAGCAGAAGGACAGGGGGCAATCAGCCCCAGCATTTT. Protein product: CATSRRTGGNQPQHF. V is TRBV15 and J is TRBJ1-5; 9 bases are a match to TRBD1. The CDR3 length is 15 residues. Unmatched junction bases numbered 1, after V lost 2 bases and J lost 2 bases. Germline V gives CDR1 LNHNV, CDR2 YYDKDF (reference sequence).

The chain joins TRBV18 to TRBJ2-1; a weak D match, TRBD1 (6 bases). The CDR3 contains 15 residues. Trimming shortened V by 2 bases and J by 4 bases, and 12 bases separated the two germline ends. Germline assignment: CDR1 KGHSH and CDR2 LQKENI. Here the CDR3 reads CASSPIQGAYNEQFF. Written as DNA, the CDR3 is TGTGCCAGCTCACCAATACAGGGAGCTTACAATGAGCAGTTCTTC.

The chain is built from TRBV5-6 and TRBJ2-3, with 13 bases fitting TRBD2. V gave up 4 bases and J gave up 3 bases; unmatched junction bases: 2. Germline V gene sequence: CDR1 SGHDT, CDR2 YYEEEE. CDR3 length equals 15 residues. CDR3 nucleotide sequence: TGTGCCAGCAGCCAGACTAGCGGGGGGACAGATACGCAGTATTTT. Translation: CASSQTSGGTDTQYF.

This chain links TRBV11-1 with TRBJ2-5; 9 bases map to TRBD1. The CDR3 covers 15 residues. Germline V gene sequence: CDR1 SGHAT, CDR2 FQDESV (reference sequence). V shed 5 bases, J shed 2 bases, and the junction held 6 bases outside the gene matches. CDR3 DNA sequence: TGTGCCAGCAGCCCTCACAGGGGGCAGCAAGAGACCCAGTACTTC. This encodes CASSPHRGQQETQYF.

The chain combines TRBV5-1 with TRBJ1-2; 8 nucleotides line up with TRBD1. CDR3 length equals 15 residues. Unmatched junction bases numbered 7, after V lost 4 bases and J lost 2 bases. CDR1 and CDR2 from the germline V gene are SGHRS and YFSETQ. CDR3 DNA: TGCGCCAGCAGCCTGGGACAGGTCCCGAACTATGGCTACACCTTC. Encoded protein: CASSLGQVPNYGYTF. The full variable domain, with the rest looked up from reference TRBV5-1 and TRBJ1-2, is KAGVTQTPRYLIKTRGQQVTLSCSPISGHRSVSWYQQTPGQGLQFLFEYFSETQRNKGNFPGRFSGRQFSNSRSEMNVSTLELGDSALYLCASSLGQVPNYGYTFGSGTRLTVV.

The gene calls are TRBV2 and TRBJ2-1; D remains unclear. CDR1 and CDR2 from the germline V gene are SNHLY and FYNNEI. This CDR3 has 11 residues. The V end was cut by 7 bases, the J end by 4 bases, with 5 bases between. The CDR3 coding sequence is TGTGCCAGCACGGTTTACAATGAGCAGTTCTTC. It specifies CASTVYNEQFF.

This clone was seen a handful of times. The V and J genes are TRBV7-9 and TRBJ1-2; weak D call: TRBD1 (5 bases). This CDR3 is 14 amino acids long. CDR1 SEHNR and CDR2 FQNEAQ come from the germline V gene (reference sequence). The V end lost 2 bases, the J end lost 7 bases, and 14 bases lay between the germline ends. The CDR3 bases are TGTGCCAGCAGCTTAATTCAGGGTATGGGTGGCTACACCTTC. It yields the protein CASSLIQGMGGYTF.

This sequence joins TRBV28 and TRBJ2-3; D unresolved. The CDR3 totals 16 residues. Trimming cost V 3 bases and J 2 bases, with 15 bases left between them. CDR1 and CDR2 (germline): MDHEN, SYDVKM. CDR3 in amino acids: CASSFPLQSFTDTQYF. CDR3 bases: TGTGCCAGCAGTTTCCCTCTACAGAGCTTCACAGATACGCAGTATTTT. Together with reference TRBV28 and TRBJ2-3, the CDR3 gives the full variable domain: DVKVTQSSRYLVKRTGEKVFLECVQDMDHENMFWYRQDPGLGLRLIYFSYDVKMKEKGDIPEGYSVSREKKERFSLILESASTNQTSMYLCASSFPLQSFTDTQYFGPGTRLTVL.

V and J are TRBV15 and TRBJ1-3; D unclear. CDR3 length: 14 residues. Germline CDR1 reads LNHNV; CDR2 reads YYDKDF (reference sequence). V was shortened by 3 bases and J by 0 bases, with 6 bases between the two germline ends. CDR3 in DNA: TGTGCCACCAGCAGTAAATTCTCTGGAAACACCATATATTTT. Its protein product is CATSSKFSGNTIYF.

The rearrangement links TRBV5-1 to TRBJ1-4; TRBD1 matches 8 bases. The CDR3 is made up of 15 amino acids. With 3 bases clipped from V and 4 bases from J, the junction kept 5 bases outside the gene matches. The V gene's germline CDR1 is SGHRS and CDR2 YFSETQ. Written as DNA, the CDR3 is TGCGCCAGCAGCTCCGGACAGGGAGATAATGAAAAACTGTTTTTT. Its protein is CASSSGQGDNEKLFF.

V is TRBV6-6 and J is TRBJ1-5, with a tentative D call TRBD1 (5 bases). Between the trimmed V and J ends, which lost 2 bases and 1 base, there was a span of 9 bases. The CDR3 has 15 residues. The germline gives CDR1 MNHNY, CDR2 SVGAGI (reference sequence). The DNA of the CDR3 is TGTGCCAGCAGTTACGTTGGGGCGAGCAATCAGCCCCAGCATTTT. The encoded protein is CASSYVGASNQPQHF.

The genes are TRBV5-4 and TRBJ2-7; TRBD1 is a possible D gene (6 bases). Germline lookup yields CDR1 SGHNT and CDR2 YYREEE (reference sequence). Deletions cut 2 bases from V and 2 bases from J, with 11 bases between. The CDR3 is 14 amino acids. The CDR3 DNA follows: TGTGCCAGCAGCTTAGGGGGATTAGCCTACGAGCAGTACTTC. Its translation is CASSLGGLAYEQYF.

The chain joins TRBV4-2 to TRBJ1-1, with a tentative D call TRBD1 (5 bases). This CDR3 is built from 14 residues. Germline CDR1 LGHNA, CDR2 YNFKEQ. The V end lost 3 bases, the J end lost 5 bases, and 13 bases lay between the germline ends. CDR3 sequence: CASSHPPGPTEAFF. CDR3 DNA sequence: TGTGCCAGCAGCCACCCTCCAGGGCCGACTGAAGCTTTCTTT.

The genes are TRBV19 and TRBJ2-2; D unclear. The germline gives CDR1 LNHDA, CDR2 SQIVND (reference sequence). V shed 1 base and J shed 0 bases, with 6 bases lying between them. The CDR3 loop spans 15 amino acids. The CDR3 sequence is CASSIVRPNTGELFF. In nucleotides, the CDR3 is TGTGCCAGTAGTATAGTCAGGCCGAACACCGGGGAGCTGTTTTTT.

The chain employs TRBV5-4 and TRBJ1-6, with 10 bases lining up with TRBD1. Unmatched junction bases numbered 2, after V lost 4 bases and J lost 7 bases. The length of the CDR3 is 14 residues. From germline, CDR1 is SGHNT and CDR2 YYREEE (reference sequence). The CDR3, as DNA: TGTGCCAGCAGCCTGGGACAGGGGAATTCACCCCTCCACTTT. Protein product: CASSLGQGNSPLHF.

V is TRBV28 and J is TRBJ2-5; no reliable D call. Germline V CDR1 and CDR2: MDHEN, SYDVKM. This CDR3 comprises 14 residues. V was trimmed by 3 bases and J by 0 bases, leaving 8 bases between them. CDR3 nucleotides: TGTGCCAGCAGTTTTGGGCTGAACCAAGAGACCCAGTACTTC. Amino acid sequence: CASSFGLNQETQYF.

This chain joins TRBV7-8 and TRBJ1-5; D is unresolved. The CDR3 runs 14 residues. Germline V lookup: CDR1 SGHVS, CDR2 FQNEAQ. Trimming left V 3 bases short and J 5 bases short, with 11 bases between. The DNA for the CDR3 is TGTGCCAGCAGCTTGAGACTGTTGGATCAGCCCCAGCATTTT. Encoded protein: CASSLRLLDQPQHF.